This TCR beta chain was sequenced for a study of a mutant IDH1 vaccine in newly diagnosed glioma. As concerns this clone: Its antigen is as yet unknown.

V shed 4 bases and J 5 bases; nucleotides not matched to a gene: 13. Looked up from germline, CDR1 is SGDLS and CDR2 is YYNGEE. The CDR3 covers 16 residues. Assay used: immunoSEQ multiplex PCR; TCRdb lists only in-frame clones, some missing. The sample contains about 65,000 clones, roughly 80% of which appear only once. Noted time point: week 35, safety follow-up. It was 300 ug of mutant IDH1 20-mer peptide that made up each vaccine dose, given with topical imiquimod. The receptor comes from a man aged 35 to 55 with glioma. Source: PBMCs, taken from a glioma patient whose treatment included an IDH1 peptide vaccine. The chain carries TRBV9 and TRBJ2-7, with 9 bases lining up with TRBD1. CDR3: CASSLIWGQGQDEQYF. CDR3 coding DNA: TGTGCCAGCAGCTTAATTTGGGGACAGGGACAGGACGAGCAGTACTTC. The full variable domain, completed using reference TRBV9 and TRBJ2-7, is DSGVTQTPKHLITATGQRVTLRCSPRSGDLSVYWYQQSLDQGLQFLIQYYNGEERAKGNILERFSAQQFPDLHSELNLSSLELGDSALYFCASSLIWGQGQDEQYFGPGTRLTVT.